A single sample gave rise to the 16 T cell receptor beta chains below, sequenced in a study of glioma-infiltrating T cells. TCR alpha and beta CDR3 regions were amplified from RNA using iRepertoire nested multiplex PCR. MiXCR, applied by TCRdb to the multiplex PCR reads, yields one record per CDR3 protein. Among more than 300,000 distinct CDR3 sequences listed, 41% were seen once. The sequenced material came from glioma tissue, nonneoplastic brain tissue, or PBMCs (not recorded which). The receptors stem from a human donor with low-grade glioma or glioblastoma, undergoing nonglioma brain surgery, or in good health (not recorded which).

This clonotype was recorded many times. This rearrangement joins TRBV6-2 or TRBV6-3 to TRBJ2-5, with unresolved D. The V end was cut by 2 bases, the J end by 3 bases, with 1 base between. The length of the CDR3 is 11 residues. Germline-derived CDR1 and CDR2 are MNHEY and SVGEGT. The CDR3 sequence is CASSYKETQYF. Written as DNA, the CDR3 is TGTGCCAGCAGTTACAAAGAGACCCAGTACTTC.

This clonotype came up a few times. This chain joins TRBV7-2 and TRBJ2-7, with 10 bases lining up with TRBD2. Germline lookup yields CDR1 SGHTA and CDR2 FQGNSA. CDR3 length: 15 residues. The V and J ends lost 5 bases and 4 bases, in that order; junction bases with no gene match: 8. The CDR3 spells CASSPLASGSYEQYF. DNA of the CDR3: TGTGCCAGCAGCCCGTTGGCTAGCGGGAGTTACGAGCAGTACTTC.

In its sample, this clonotype was seen once. The CDR3, as DNA: TGTGCCAGCAGCACCCCGGGAGGGATGAGGGAGACCCAGTACTTC. Its protein is CASSTPGGMRETQYF. The chain combines TRBV7-9 with TRBJ2-5, with 8 positions matching TRBD2. Germline loops: CDR1 SEHNR, CDR2 FQNEAQ (reference sequence). J lost 5 bases, V lost 5 bases, and 10 bases had no gene match. This CDR3 is 15 amino acids long.

The gene calls are TRBV28 and TRBJ2-2, with D perhaps TRBD1 (6 bases). With 6 bases removed from V and 0 bases from J, the gap between germline ends came to 11 bases. CDR3 length: 15 amino acids. CDR1 is MDHEN and CDR2 is SYDVKM in the germline V gene. CDR3 residues: CASSTGSANTGELFF. The CDR3 DNA sequence: TGTGCCAGCAGCACAGGGAGCGCGAACACCGGGGAGCTGTTTTTT.

The genes are TRBV20-1 and TRBJ1-5; D is unresolved. Trimming shortened V by 2 bases and J by 3 bases, and 14 bases separated the two germline ends. The CDR3 sequence is 15 residues long. The V gene's germline CDR1 is DFQATT and CDR2 SNEGSKA (reference sequence). The CDR3 nucleotides read TGCAGTGCTAGAATGGTGGGGTCCTTCAATCAGCCCCAGCATTTT. This sequence encodes CSARMVGSFNQPQHF.

This sequence joins TRBV18 and TRBJ1-1; D is perhaps TRBD1 (6 bases). Deletions cut 3 bases from V and 5 bases from J, with 10 bases between. The CDR3 length is 13 residues. Germline V gene data show CDR1 as KGHSH and CDR2 as LQKENI. The CDR3 sequence: CASSPTGMTEAFF. DNA of the CDR3: TGTGCCAGCTCACCTACAGGGATGACTGAAGCTTTCTTT.

This chain links TRBV5-4 with TRBJ1-1; tentative D call: TRBD1 (5 bases). This CDR3 spans 14 amino acids. Germline loops: CDR1 SGHNT, CDR2 YYREEE (reference sequence). With 4 bases removed from V and 1 base from J, the gap between germline ends came to 11 bases. This CDR3 is CASSPGGTNTEAFF. For the CDR3, the DNA is TGTGCCAGCAGCCCTGGGGGGACGAACACTGAAGCTTTCTTT.

This clonotype was picked up a small number of times. This rearrangement joins TRBV4-2 to TRBJ2-1, with 11 bases lining up with TRBD2. The V segment lost 4 bases and the J segment 9 bases; nucleotides outside the gene matches: 8. Per germline, CDR1 LGHNA and CDR2 YNFKEQ. This CDR3 region has 15 residues. In DNA, the CDR3 is TGTGCCAGCAGCCCCGAACTAGCGGGAGTCGCTGAGCAGTTCTTC. Amino acids: CASSPELAGVAEQFF.

V is TRBV29-1 and J is TRBJ1-2; the D is unclear. The CDR3 is made up of 13 amino acids. The V end was cut by 6 bases, the J end by 4 bases, with 15 bases between. Germline-derived CDR1 and CDR2 are SQVTM and ANQGSEA. The CDR3: CSVLLVASYGYTF. CDR3 DNA: TGCAGCGTGCTGTTGGTAGCTAGCTATGGCTACACCTTC.

The chain has TRBV6-4 and TRBJ1-1; D is uncertain. The CDR3 is 12 amino acids. Trimming cost V 3 bases and J 1 base, with 3 bases left between them. Germline CDR1 MRHNA, CDR2 SNTAGT. The CDR3 DNA reads as TGTGCCAGCAGTGAATCGAACACTGAAGCTTTCTTT. Translated: CASSESNTEAFF.

V and J are TRBV28 and TRBJ2-7; D may be TRBD1 (6 bases). V lost 10 bases and J lost 5, with 15 bases in between. Looked up from germline, CDR1 is MDHEN and CDR2 is SYDVKM. The CDR3 covers 12 residues. The CDR3 DNA reads as TGTGCCACAGGTCAGGGGTTTAACGAGCAGTACTTC. Protein product: CATGQGFNEQYF. Full variable domain (rest looked up from reference TRBV28 and TRBJ2-7): DVKVTQSSRYLVKRTGEKVFLECVQDMDHENMFWYRQDPGLGLRLIYFSYDVKMKEKGDIPEGYSVSREKKERFSLILESASTNQTSMYLCATGQGFNEQYFGPGTRLTVT.

This clonotype was counted between two and nine times. CDR3 DNA sequence: TGTGCCACCAGCCCGGGAGACATCACTTATGGCTACACCTTC. Its translation: CATSPGDITYGYTF. The chain joins TRBV15 to TRBJ1-2, with D unresolved. V lost 5 bases to trimming and J lost 5 bases, with 15 bases between them. CDR3 length: 14 amino acids. Germline V gene lookup returns CDR1 LNHNV and CDR2 YYDKDF (reference sequence).

This clonotype was seen repeatedly, ten times or more. The J gene is TRBJ2-3, the V gene TRBV6-5; 7 bases agree with TRBD1. The CDR3 covers 14 residues. Germline CDR1 is MNHEY and CDR2 is SVGAGI. J lost 1 base, V lost 2 bases, and 0 bases had no gene match. The CDR3 reads CASSYGQGTDTQYF. The DNA for the CDR3 is TGTGCCAGCAGTTACGGACAGGGCACAGATACGCAGTATTTT.

This chain links TRBV6-2 or TRBV6-3 with TRBJ1-2; TRBD1 is a possible D gene (6 bases). This CDR3 has 15 amino acids. V shed 6 bases and J shed 3 bases, with 17 bases lying between them. Germline V CDR1 and CDR2: MNHEY, SVGEGT. CDR3 coding DNA: TGTGCCAGCAGGAGAGGGGGGCTGAGAGACTATGGCTACACCTTC. Translating gives CASRRGGLRDYGYTF.

This rearrangement joins TRBV7-2 to TRBJ1-2; D uncertain. CDR3 length: 12 amino acids. Looked up from germline, CDR1 is SGHTA and CDR2 is FQGNSA. Trimming took off 3 bases at V and 4 bases at J, with 6 bases between the two ends. The chain's CDR3 is CASSLDLYGYTF. The CDR3, as DNA: TGTGCCAGCAGCTTGGACCTCTATGGCTACACCTTC.

This clonotype appeared a few times. The chain recombines TRBV28 with TRBJ2-7; perhaps D is TRBD1 or TRBD2 (5 bases each). The germline gives CDR1 MDHEN, CDR2 SYDVKM. Trimming cost V 6 bases and J 9 bases, with 12 bases left between them. The CDR3 extends over 11 amino acids. CDR3 coding DNA: TGTGCCAGCAGCCCGTGGGGGAGGCAGTACTTC. This gives the protein CASSPWGRQYF.